One and the same sample provided the 15 T cell receptor beta chains below, sequenced in a study of blood T cell repertoires in COVID-19. The table came from immunoSEQ multiplex PCR; TCRdb's copy has only in-frame clones and leaves some out. The sample yields about 40,000 clones, 86% seen once. Material for sequencing was peripheral blood. All receptors derive from a man aged 50-60 years in a cohort sampled during active COVID-19.

The chain has TRBV6-5 and TRBJ1-2; weak D call: TRBD1 (5 bases). The CDR3 spans 13 residues. Trimming pared 4 bases from V and 8 bases from J, leaving 14 bases between. Looked up from germline, CDR1 is MNHEY and CDR2 is SVGAGI. CDR3 in amino acids: CASSSTVNVGYTF. For the CDR3, the DNA is TGTGCCAGCAGTTCGACAGTGAACGTCGGCTACACCTTC.

The genes are TRBV2 and TRBJ2-5; 8 bases align to TRBD1. Germline V lookup: CDR1 SNHLY, CDR2 FYNNEI. The length of the CDR3 is 15 residues. V lost 6 bases and J lost 2; bases outside the gene matches: 8. CDR3 in amino acids: CASSAGGREQETQYF. CDR3 nucleotide sequence: TGTGCCAGCAGCGCAGGGGGCCGGGAGCAAGAGACCCAGTACTTC.

V is TRBV6-5 and J is TRBJ1-1, with D possibly TRBD1 on 5 matching bases. V lost 4 bases, J lost 3 bases, and 12 bases lay in between. CDR3 length: 14 residues. Germline lookup yields CDR1 MNHEY and CDR2 SVGAGI. The CDR3 DNA follows: TGTGCCAGCAGTTGGGGCCTCAGGGACACTGAAGCTTTCTTT. Protein: CASSWGLRDTEAFF.

This rearrangement joins TRBV15 to TRBJ1-5; D is ambiguous. The germline V and J ends were trimmed by 0 bases and 1 base, with 4 bases remaining between them. The CDR3 is 14 amino acids. The germline V gene encodes CDR1 LNHNV and CDR2 YYDKDF (reference sequence). DNA for the CDR3: TGTGCCACCAGCAGAGACAGAAGCAATCAGCCCCAGCATTTT. Protein: CATSRDRSNQPQHF.

V gene TRBV10-3 combines with J gene TRBJ1-1; D call uncertain. This CDR3 is built from 13 residues. V lost 3 bases to trimming and J lost 1 base, with 6 bases between them. Per germline, CDR1 ENHRY and CDR2 SYGVKD. CDR3 sequence reads: CAISDRGNTEAFF. CDR3 sequence (DNA): TGTGCCATCAGTGACCGGGGGAACACTGAAGCTTTCTTT.

The rearrangement links TRBV4-3 to TRBJ2-2; 13 nucleotides agree with TRBD2. The V gene's germline CDR1 is LGHNA and CDR2 YSLEER. V trimming: 3 bases; J trimming: 7 bases; junction bases outside the gene matches: 8. The CDR3 extends over 17 amino acids. In DNA form, the CDR3 reads TGCGCCAGCAGCCATGGACTAGCGGGGGATCTGGACGGGGAGCTGTTTTTT. Protein: CASSHGLAGDLDGELFF.

The chain's CDR3 is CAISPWADTEAFF. CDR3 nucleotide sequence: TGTGCCATCAGTCCCTGGGCTGACACTGAAGCTTTCTTT. V is TRBV10-3 and J is TRBJ1-1, with D unclear. CDR3 length equals 13 residues. Trimming took 5 bases from V and 3 from J, leaving 10 bases between them. The germline V gene encodes CDR1 ENHRY and CDR2 SYGVKD.

The chain is built from TRBV19 and TRBJ2-7, with TRBD2 identical over 13 bases. The CDR3 has 18 residues. Germline loops: CDR1 LNHDA, CDR2 SQIVND (reference sequence). Unmatched junction bases numbered 8, after V lost 3 bases and J lost 0 bases. The CDR3 sequence is CASSIPGLAGEFSYEQYF. The DNA for the CDR3 is TGTGCCAGTAGTATCCCTGGACTAGCGGGGGAGTTCTCCTACGAGCAGTACTTC.

This clone showed up many times. V usage is TRBV6-2 or TRBV6-3 and J usage is TRBJ2-7; no firm D call. Germline-derived CDR1 and CDR2 are MNHEY and SVGEGT. The germline V and J ends were trimmed by 3 bases and 2 bases, with 5 bases remaining between them. The CDR3 is 12 residues long. The CDR3 DNA follows: TGTGCCAGCAGTTATTCTGCCTACGAGCAGTACTTC. Translating gives CASSYSAYEQYF.

The V and J genes are TRBV11-1 and TRBJ2-5; 8 positions match TRBD2. This CDR3 is 15 amino acids long. Per germline, CDR1 SGHAT and CDR2 FQDESV (reference sequence). Germline trimming cut 5 bases from V and 2 bases from J; bases unmatched to any gene: 7. CDR3 sequence (DNA): TGTGCCAGCAGCCCCCGGGAGGGATTACAAGAGACCCAGTACTTC. Protein sequence: CASSPREGLQETQYF.

CDR3 protein: CAISESSGTDTQYF. The CDR3 DNA follows: TGTGCCATCAGTGAGTCGAGCGGCACAGATACGCAGTATTTT. This chain links TRBV10-3 with TRBJ2-3; D ambiguous. This CDR3 is 14 amino acids long. The germline V gene has CDR1 ENHRY and CDR2 SYGVKD. Trimming shortened V by 0 bases and J by 1 base, and 5 bases separated the two germline ends.

This chain uses TRBV19 with TRBJ2-3, with 7 bases identical to TRBD2. V dropped 2 bases and J dropped 3; count of bases not matched to a gene: 11. The CDR3 has 17 amino acids. Germline V gene lookup returns CDR1 LNHDA and CDR2 SQIVND (reference sequence). CDR3 sequence reads: CASSILSSGLGTDTQYF. The DNA of the CDR3 is TGTGCCAGTAGTATACTCTCGTCAGGACTAGGGACAGATACGCAGTATTTT.

This clone has just one count. The V call is TRBV11-3, the J call TRBJ2-5; possibly TRBD2 for D (7 bases). CDR3 size: 14 residues. Trimming left V 5 bases short and J 5 bases short, with 15 bases between. Per the germline V gene, CDR1 is SGHNT and CDR2 is YENEEA. The CDR3 sequence: CASSRPGGRETQYF. The DNA for the CDR3 is TGTGCCAGCAGCCGACCCGGGGGGCGGGAGACCCAGTACTTC.

V is TRBV18 and J is TRBJ2-7, with 8 bases fitting TRBD1. This CDR3 comprises 16 residues. The V gene's germline CDR1 is KGHSH and CDR2 LQKENI. J gave up 2 bases and V 2 bases, and 8 bases lay outside the gene matches. CDR3 sequence (DNA): TGTGCCAGCTCACCAGCAGGGGGCTATCCCCCCTACGAGCAGTACTTC. Residues: CASSPAGGYPPYEQYF.

V is TRBV9 and J is TRBJ2-3; 14 bases agree with TRBD2. V lost 4 bases, J lost 6 bases, and 7 bases stayed unmatched. The CDR3 length is 16 residues. CDR1 is SGDLS and CDR2 is YYNGEE in the germline V gene. CDR3 protein: CASSPGLAGVSDTQYF. CDR3 nucleotides: TGTGCCAGCAGCCCGGGACTAGCGGGAGTTTCTGATACGCAGTATTTT.